A single TCR beta chain is shown here with its context. This sample was included in a study of blood T cell repertoires in COVID-19. The assay was immunoSEQ multiplex PCR, and TCRdb's table has in-frame clones only and misses some. The table shows about 240,000 clones, with 75% to 90% occurring only once. Germline V gene data show CDR1 as SGHDT and CDR2 as YYEEEE. Between the trimmed V and J ends, which lost 2 bases and 1 base, there was a span of 12 bases. This CDR3 has 15 amino acids. This receptor was identified in a woman aged 55-70 years with active or convalescent COVID-19. The material sequenced was peripheral blood. The rearrangement links TRBV5-6 to TRBJ1-2; a possible D gene is TRBD1 (5 bases). The CDR3: CASSLGTSFNYGYTF. The CDR3 nucleotides are TGTGCCAGCAGCTTAGGGACTTCCTTTAACTATGGCTACACCTTC.